The rows below give T cell receptor beta chains drawn from one sample of a study of T cell repertoires in aging, cancer and after chemotherapy. Using its own MiXCR run on the multiplex PCR reads, TCRdb lists one record per CDR3 protein. The top ten clones hold over 20% of a sample with about 1,400 distinct CDR3 sequences, 20% to 25% of them seen once. Specimen: blood. These receptor sequences come from a human donor with a solid tumor. Each CDR3 is given with its conserved first and last residue. Not every row has a clone size; where given, it reads once, few, many or a size class.

TRBJ1-2 TRBV11-2 . 16 CASSLDGGTGLYGYTF
TRBJ2-7 TRBV6-2/TRBV6-3 medium-sized 13 CASSLGVLYEQYF
TRBJ1-2 TRBV6-6 medium-sized 13 CASSSSGARSYTF
TRBJ2-2 TRBV20-1 few 16 CSARRPGTGNTGELFF
TRBJ2-3 TRBV20-1 medium-sized 18 CSASISSGAGGRTDTQYF
TRBJ2-3 TRBV12-3/TRBV12-4 medium-sized 14 CASTPGQSTDTQYF
TRBJ2-3 TRBV12-3/TRBV12-4 large 15 CASSPGTSGTDTQYF
TRBJ2-1 TRBV10-1 medium-sized 17 CASSDNRGQTSYNEQFF
TRBJ1-6 TRBV6-5 medium-sized 15 CASSPRDSFNSPLHF
TRBJ1-2 TRBV6-2/TRBV6-3 medium-sized 12 CASSRAGAGYTF